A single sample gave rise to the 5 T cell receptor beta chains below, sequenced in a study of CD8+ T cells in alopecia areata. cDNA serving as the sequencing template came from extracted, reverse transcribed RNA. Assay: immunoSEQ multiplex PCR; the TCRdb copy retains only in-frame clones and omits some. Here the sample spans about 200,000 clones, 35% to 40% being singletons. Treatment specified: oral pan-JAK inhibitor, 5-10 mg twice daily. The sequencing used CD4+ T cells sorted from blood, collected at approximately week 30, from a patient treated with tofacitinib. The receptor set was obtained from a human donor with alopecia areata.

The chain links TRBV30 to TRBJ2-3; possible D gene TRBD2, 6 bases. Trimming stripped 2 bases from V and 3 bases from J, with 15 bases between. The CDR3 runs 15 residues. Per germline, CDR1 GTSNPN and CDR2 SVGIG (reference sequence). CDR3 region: CAWSIGSGRTDTQYF. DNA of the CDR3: TGTGCCTGGAGTATCGGAAGCGGGCGTACAGATACGCAGTATTTT.

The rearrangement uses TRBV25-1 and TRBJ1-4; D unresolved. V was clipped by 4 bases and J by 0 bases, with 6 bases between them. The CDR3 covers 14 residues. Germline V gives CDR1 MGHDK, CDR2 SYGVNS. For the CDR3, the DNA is TGTGCCAGCAGTGTCTCTACAACTAATGAAAAACTGTTTTTT. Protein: CASSVSTTNEKLFF.

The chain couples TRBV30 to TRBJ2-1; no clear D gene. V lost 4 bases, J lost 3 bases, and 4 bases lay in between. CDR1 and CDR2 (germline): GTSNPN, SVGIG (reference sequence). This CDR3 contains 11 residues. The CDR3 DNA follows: TGTGCCTGGACCGACTACAATGAGCAGTTCTTC. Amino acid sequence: CAWTDYNEQFF.

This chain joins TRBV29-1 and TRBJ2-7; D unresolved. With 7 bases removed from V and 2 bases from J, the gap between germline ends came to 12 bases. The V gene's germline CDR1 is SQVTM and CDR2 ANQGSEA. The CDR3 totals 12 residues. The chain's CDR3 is CSALQYPYEQYF. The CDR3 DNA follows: TGCAGCGCTTTACAGTACCCCTACGAGCAGTACTTC.

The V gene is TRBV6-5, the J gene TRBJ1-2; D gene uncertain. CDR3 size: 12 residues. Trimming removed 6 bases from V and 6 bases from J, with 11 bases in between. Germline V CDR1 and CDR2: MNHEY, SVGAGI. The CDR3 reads CASRSGVDGYTF. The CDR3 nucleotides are TGTGCCAGCAGATCCGGGGTAGATGGCTACACCTTC.